The T cell receptor (beta chain) under discussion was sequenced for a study of shared clonotypes between healthy human individuals. The genomic DNA of each subset was split evenly across several immunoSEQ plates. In the source study's methods: Filtering differed because ImmunoSEQ produced junction-only sequences that carried no quality scores. Sequencing used immunoSEQ multiplex PCR; TCRdb keeps in-frame clones, though not all of them. The DNA gave D and trimming, while V, J and clone size come from that table. Of 2 million to 2.5 million clones in the sample, approximately 94% were seen once. The CDR3 sequence is 15 residues long. CDR1 and CDR2 from the germline V gene are WNHNN and SYGVQD (reference sequence). Losses at the gene ends were 6 bases for V and 0 bases for J; bases not matched to a gene: 6. The naive CD8 subset, CD45RO-negative cells positively selected for CCR7, excluded terminally differentiated effector memory CD45RA+ cells.

The sequencing sample was made of naive CD8+ T cells sorted from blood. The source is a man aged 18-30 years in good health. The chain uses TRBV10-1 and TRBJ2-7; 9 nucleotides line up with TRBD1. The CDR3 protein is CASSEGQGNSYEQYF. In DNA form, the CDR3 reads TGCGCCAGCAGCGAGGGACAGGGTAACTCCTACGAGCAGTACTTC.